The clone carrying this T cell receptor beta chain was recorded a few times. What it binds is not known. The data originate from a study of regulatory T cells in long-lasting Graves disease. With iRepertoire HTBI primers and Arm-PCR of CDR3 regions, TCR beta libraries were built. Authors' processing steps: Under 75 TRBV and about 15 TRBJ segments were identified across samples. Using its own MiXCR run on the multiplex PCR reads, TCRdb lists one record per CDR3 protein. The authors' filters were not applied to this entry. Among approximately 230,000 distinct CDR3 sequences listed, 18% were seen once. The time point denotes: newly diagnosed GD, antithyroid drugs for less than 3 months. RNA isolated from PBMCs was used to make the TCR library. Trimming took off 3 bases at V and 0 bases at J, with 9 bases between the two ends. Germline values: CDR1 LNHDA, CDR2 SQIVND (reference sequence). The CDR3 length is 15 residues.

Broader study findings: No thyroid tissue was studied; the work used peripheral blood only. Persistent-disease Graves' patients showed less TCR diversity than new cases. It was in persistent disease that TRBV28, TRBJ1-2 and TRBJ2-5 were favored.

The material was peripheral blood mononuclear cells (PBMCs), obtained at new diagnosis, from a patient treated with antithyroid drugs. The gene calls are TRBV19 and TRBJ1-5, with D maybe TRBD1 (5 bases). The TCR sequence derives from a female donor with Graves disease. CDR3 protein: CASSIGGTSNQPQHF. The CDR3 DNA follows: TGTGCCAGTAGTATTGGGGGGACTAGCAATCAGCCCCAGCATTTT.